These 17 T cell receptor beta chains were sequenced from one sample in a study of T-cell reconstitution after alpha-beta-depleted transplantation in children. Unique molecular identifiers were built into the TCRbeta library. Using its own MiXCR run on the PCR reads, TCRdb lists one record per CDR3 protein. The profile shows around 680,000 distinct CDR3 sequences, around a sixth of them singletons. The material was PBMCs from the stem cell graft donor, obtained from the stem cell graft. The source of these receptors is a human donor who donated a stem cell graft to a child with acute myeloid leukemia.

The chain is built from TRBV12-3 or TRBV12-4 and TRBJ1-5, with D perhaps TRBD1 (5 bases). The CDR3 spans 12 residues. Trimming left V 5 bases short and J 7 bases short, with 9 bases between. DNA for the CDR3: TGTGCCAGCAGTGGGGGACCCCAGCCCCAGCATTTT. It encodes CASSGGPQPQHF.

This clonotype was seen a few times. J is TRBJ2-3 and V is TRBV5-1, with D perhaps TRBD2 (7 bases). This CDR3 region has 17 residues. V was cut by 0 bases and J by 0 bases, with 14 bases left in between. Germline CDR1 is SGHRS and CDR2 is YFSETQ. The CDR3 reads CASSLGGGLVSTDTQYF. CDR3 sequence (DNA): TGCGCCAGCAGCTTGGGCGGGGGCCTCGTGAGCACAGATACGCAGTATTTT.

The chain combines TRBV7-9 with TRBJ2-1, with D perhaps TRBD2 (6 bases). This CDR3 spans 14 amino acids. Germline V gives CDR1 SEHNR, CDR2 FQNEAQ (reference sequence). Trimming took off 4 bases at V and 6 bases at J, with 13 bases between the two ends. CDR3 protein: CASSSGWDSNEQFF. CDR3 nucleotides: TGTGCCAGCAGCTCGGGGTGGGACTCCAATGAGCAGTTCTTC.

The CDR3: CASSEAKDSWDGYTF. CDR3 coding DNA: TGTGCCAGCAGTGAAGCGAAGGACAGTTGGGATGGCTACACCTTC. The rearrangement links TRBV2 to TRBJ1-2; D may be TRBD1 (6 bases). This CDR3 has 15 residues. V was pared by 0 bases and J by 6 bases, with 14 bases between. Germline CDR1 reads SNHLY; CDR2 reads FYNNEI.

This clonotype was observed many times. This chain connects TRBV20-1 to TRBJ2-2, with D perhaps TRBD1 (6 bases). The CDR3 loop spans 12 amino acids. CDR1 is DFQATT and CDR2 is SNEGSKA in the germline V gene (reference sequence). V lost 0 bases, J lost 7 bases, and 6 bases lay in between. CDR3 in amino acids: CSAREGGGELFF. The CDR3, as DNA: TGCAGTGCTAGAGAAGGGGGCGGGGAGCTGTTTTTT.

This clonotype was observed a few times. The chain links TRBV4-1 to TRBJ2-3; D uncertain. The CDR3 has 13 amino acids. Trimming took 3 bases from V and 2 from J, leaving 6 bases between them. The germline V gene encodes CDR1 MGHRA and CDR2 YSYEKL. The CDR3 bases are TGCGCCAGCAGCCAGGGAAACACAGATACGCAGTATTTT. Its protein is CASSQGNTDTQYF.

This clonotype showed up many times. The gene calls are TRBV12-3 or TRBV12-4 and TRBJ1-1, with 7 positions matching TRBD1. The J segment lost 6 bases and the V segment lost 5 bases, leaving 6 bases of the junction unmatched. The CDR3 runs to 13 residues. CDR3 DNA: TGTGCCAGCAGTCTCAACAGGGGATCTGAAGCTTTCTTT. Residues: CASSLNRGSEAFF.

This clonotype has a count of ten or more. This chain connects TRBV13 to TRBJ2-2, with TRBD1 matching 10 bases. The CDR3 length is 17 residues. With 5 bases clipped from V and 5 bases from J, the junction kept 11 bases outside the gene matches. Germline V gene sequence: CDR1 PRHDT, CDR2 FYEKMQ (reference sequence). The CDR3 sequence is CASSASPGQGRTGELFF. CDR3 bases: TGTGCCAGCAGCGCATCCCCGGGACAGGGGAGGACCGGGGAGCTGTTTTTT.

In this sample, this clonotype turned up many times. The CDR3 nucleotides are TGTGCCAGCAGCTTCTACGGGGGGGGGCATTACAATGAGCAGTTCTTC. Protein product: CASSFYGGGHYNEQFF. This chain uses TRBV5-6 with TRBJ2-1, with TRBD2 identical over 8 bases. The germline V gene encodes CDR1 SGHDT and CDR2 YYEEEE. With 2 bases clipped from V and 4 bases from J, the junction kept 8 bases outside the gene matches. There are 16 residues in the CDR3.

The rearrangement links TRBV4-3 to TRBJ2-3, with 10 bases identical to TRBD2. Germline values: CDR1 LGHNA, CDR2 YSLEER. The V segment lost 2 bases and the J segment 1 base; nucleotides outside the gene matches: 6. This CDR3 has 17 amino acids. The CDR3 reads CASSQRPGTSGTDTQYF. The DNA for the CDR3 is TGCGCCAGCAGCCAACGCCCCGGGACTAGCGGCACAGATACGCAGTATTTT.

This clonotype was picked up many times. This chain connects TRBV20-1 to TRBJ2-7; 12 positions match TRBD2. Per germline, CDR1 DFQATT and CDR2 SNEGSKA (reference sequence). The CDR3 totals 16 residues. After removal of 1 base from V and 4 bases from J, the junction contained 8 bases not matched to a gene. In DNA form, the CDR3 reads TGCAGTGCTAGAGCGACCCGGACTAGCGGGATTTACGAGCAGTACGTC. Its protein product is CSARATRTSGIYEQYV.

V and J are TRBV11-2 and TRBJ2-5; D possibly matches TRBD1 or TRBD2 (5 bases each). V was pared by 5 bases and J by 4 bases, with 14 bases between. The CDR3 consists of 14 residues. The germline V gene encodes CDR1 SGHAT and CDR2 FQNNGV. The CDR3 protein is CASSVPVGGETQYF. CDR3 DNA: TGTGCCAGCAGCGTCCCAGTTGGGGGAGAGACCCAGTACTTC.

This clonotype was observed a few times. The genes are TRBV5-1 and TRBJ2-2; D is perhaps TRBD1 (6 bases). CDR3 length: 15 amino acids. Trimming cost V 0 bases and J 1 base, with 7 bases left between them. The germline V gene encodes CDR1 SGHRS and CDR2 YFSETQ. CDR3 amino acids: CASSLDRVNTGELFF. In DNA, the CDR3 is TGCGCCAGCAGCTTGGACAGGGTGAACACCGGGGAGCTGTTTTTT.

This sequence joins TRBV5-6 and TRBJ2-1, with D perhaps TRBD2 (5 bases). The V end lost 0 bases, the J end lost 7 bases, and 14 bases lay between the germline ends. The CDR3 contains 15 residues. Germline values: CDR1 SGHDT, CDR2 YYEEEE. The DNA for the CDR3 is TGTGCCAGCAGCTTGGAATCCGAGGGTCGGAATGAGCAGTTCTTC. Its protein is CASSLESEGRNEQFF.

The CDR3 here is CASSTHRGNEQFF. CDR3 in DNA: TGTGCCAGCAGCACCCACAGGGGCAATGAGCAGTTCTTC. The rearrangement uses TRBV7-2 and TRBJ2-1; the match to TRBD1 covers 7 bases. CDR3 length equals 13 residues. The V segment lost 5 bases and the J segment 6 bases; nucleotides outside the gene matches: 4. Germline V CDR1 and CDR2: SGHTA, FQGNSA.

This clonotype has a count of ten or more. This sequence joins TRBV20-1 and TRBJ2-7; D gene ambiguous. V was cut by 1 base and J by 2 bases, with 12 bases left in between. Germline V lookup: CDR1 DFQATT, CDR2 SNEGSKA (reference sequence). The CDR3 runs 14 residues. CDR3 bases: TGCAGTGCTAGAGCCGAAGATGGAACCTACGAGCAGTACTTC. It encodes CSARAEDGTYEQYF.

This clonotype occurred many times. This chain links TRBV20-1 with TRBJ2-1, with a weak D call TRBD2 (5 bases). This CDR3 is built from 14 residues. In germline, CDR1 is DFQATT, CDR2 SNEGSKA (reference sequence). Trimming cost V 4 bases and J 1 base, with 11 bases left between them. The CDR3 here is CSATGITSYNEQFF. CDR3 coding DNA: TGCAGTGCTACCGGGATAACGTCCTACAATGAGCAGTTCTTC.